These 26 T cell receptor beta chains were sequenced from one sample in a study of PD-1 blockade in classical Hodgkin lymphoma. Indicated time point: newly diagnosed, previously untreated cHL patient sample. TCRdb's table, derived via immunoSEQ multiplex PCR, lists solely in-frame clones and lacks some. This sample has 45,000 to 60,000 clones, with approximately 91% found just once. Sequences were obtained from peripheral blood mononuclear cells (PBMCs). These TCRs come from a human donor with classical Hodgkin lymphoma.

The gene calls are TRBV19 and TRBJ1-1; D is perhaps TRBD1 (5 bases). The CDR3 runs 14 residues. The germline V and J ends were trimmed by 6 bases and 1 base, with 12 bases remaining between them. Per germline, CDR1 LNHDA and CDR2 SQIVND (reference sequence). The CDR3 sequence: CASSPRGWNTEAFF. Written as DNA, the CDR3 is TGTGCCAGTAGCCCGAGGGGATGGAACACTGAAGCTTTCTTT.

The chain couples TRBV6-1 to TRBJ1-2; no reliable D call. There are 14 residues in the CDR3. The germline gives CDR1 MNHNS, CDR2 SASEGT. With 6 bases removed from V and 9 bases from J, the gap between germline ends came to 20 bases. The CDR3 sequence is CASSPVVGAGSYTF. CDR3 DNA sequence: TGTGCCAGCAGCCCCGTCGTAGGTGCGGGGAGCTACACCTTC.

CDR3 amino acids: CASSPRMALSRETQYF. The CDR3, as DNA: TGTGCCAGCAGCCCTCGCATGGCCCTAAGCCGGGAGACCCAGTACTTC. The V and J genes are TRBV9 and TRBJ2-5; D unclear. Deletions cut 4 bases from V and 5 bases from J, with 21 bases between. CDR1 and CDR2 from the germline V gene are SGDLS and YYNGEE. The length of the CDR3 is 16 residues.

The genes are TRBV9 and TRBJ2-7, with D tentatively TRBD1 or TRBD2 (5 bases each). The germline V and J ends were trimmed by 0 bases and 3 bases, with 28 bases remaining between them. Per germline, CDR1 SGDLS and CDR2 YYNGEE. This CDR3 is built from 20 residues. Written as DNA, the CDR3 is TGTGCCAGCAGCGTAGGCCAAGCTGGGGGTGGCCCCAAAATGGGCTACGAGCAGTACTTC. This codes for CASSVGQAGGGPKMGYEQYF.

The chain recombines TRBV28 with TRBJ2-4; 8 nucleotides match TRBD1. Unmatched junction bases numbered 13, after V lost 6 bases and J lost 9 bases. There are 15 residues in the CDR3. CDR1 MDHEN and CDR2 SYDVKM come from the germline V gene. The CDR3 DNA is TGTGCCAGCAGATGGGGGCTAGGACAGGGAAGCATTCAGTACTTC. It yields the protein CASRWGLGQGSIQYF.

CDR3 bases: TGTGCCAGCAGTTTGTTGGGACTAGCGGAGCAGAGGAGTGAGCAGTTCTTC. This codes for CASSLLGLAEQRSEQFF. The gene calls are TRBV27 and TRBJ2-1, with 11 bases that match TRBD2. Germline V gene lookup returns CDR1 MNHEY and CDR2 SMNVEV (reference sequence). After removal of 3 bases from V and 9 bases from J, the junction contained 13 bases not matched to a gene. There are 17 residues in the CDR3.

The chain uses TRBV11-2 and TRBJ2-7, with D possibly TRBD1 on 7 matching bases. V shed 7 bases and J shed 4 bases, with 17 bases lying between them. Germline lookup yields CDR1 SGHAT and CDR2 FQNNGV. The CDR3 is made up of 14 amino acids. CDR3 in DNA: TGTGCCAGCACCCCCCCAGGGGGGCGATACGAGCAGTACTTC. Residues: CASTPPGGRYEQYF. Full variable domain (rest looked up from reference TRBV11-2 and TRBJ2-7): EAGVAQSPRYKIIEKRQSVAFWCNPISGHATLYWYQQILGQGPKLLIQFQNNGVVDDSQLPKDRFSAERLKGVDSTLKIQPAKLEDSAVYLCASTPPGGRYEQYFGPGTRLTVT.

The chain has TRBV7-8 and TRBJ2-7; 9 bases fit TRBD2. From germline, CDR1 is SGHVS and CDR2 FQNEAQ. The CDR3 runs 14 residues. The V segment lost 5 bases and the J segment 4 bases; nucleotides outside the gene matches: 6. CDR3 nucleotide sequence: TGTGCCAGCAGCCTCCCTGGACTAGCGTACGAGCAGTACTTC. Translating gives CASSLPGLAYEQYF.

V usage is TRBV20-1 and J usage is TRBJ2-1; D unclear. V lost 5 bases to trimming and J lost 7 bases, with 9 bases between them. Germline V CDR1 and CDR2: DFQATT, SNEGSKA (reference sequence). The CDR3 contains 11 residues. The DNA of the CDR3 is TGCAGTGCTTCGAAGTCTAATGAGCAGTTCTTC. Translated, it gives CSASKSNEQFF.

This clone was recorded only once. The rearrangement links TRBV5-1 to TRBJ1-6; TRBD1 matches at 7 bases. Per the germline V gene, CDR1 is SGHRS and CDR2 is YFSETQ. The CDR3 totals 15 residues. The J segment lost 0 bases and the V segment lost 6 bases, leaving 3 bases of the junction unmatched. The CDR3 DNA reads TGCGCCAGCATGCGGGACAGCTCCTATAATTCACCCCTCCACTTT. The encoded protein is CASMRDSSYNSPLHF.

This clone has just one count. The CDR3: CASSFLDIYRGAFF. The CDR3 DNA reads TGTGCCAGCAGTTTTTTGGACATCTACCGGGGAGCTTTCTTT. The genes are TRBV28 and TRBJ1-1, with a weak D call TRBD1 (5 bases). CDR3 length: 14 amino acids. Trimming removed 3 bases from V and 10 bases from J, with 18 bases in between. CDR1 and CDR2 (germline): MDHEN, SYDVKM.

This chain uses TRBV9 with TRBJ2-1, with 13 bases matching TRBD2. Germline assignment: CDR1 SGDLS and CDR2 YYNGEE. This CDR3 has 17 residues. Trimming removed 4 bases from V and 0 bases from J; junction bases left unmatched: 4. CDR3 residues: CASSHGTSGASYNEQFF. CDR3 DNA sequence: TGTGCCAGCAGCCACGGGACTAGCGGGGCCTCCTACAATGAGCAGTTCTTC.

The chain is built from TRBV21-1 and TRBJ2-7; the table assigns TRBD2, which was not confirmed against the DNA. TRBV21-1 represents a pseudogene. CDR3 length equals 13 residues. CDR3 sequence reads: CASSKLRVDEQYF. The CDR3 DNA is TGTGCCAGCAGCAAGCTCCGTGTAGACGAGCAGTACTTC.

This rearrangement joins TRBV7-2 to TRBJ1-1; tentatively, D is TRBD1 (5 bases). Germline CDR1 SGHTA, CDR2 FQGNSA. Trimming shortened V by 4 bases and J by 1 base, and 16 bases separated the two germline ends. The length of the CDR3 is 16 residues. The CDR3 region has the DNA TGTGCCAGCAGCTCATGGGGGGGGACGGCGAACACTGAAGCTTTCTTT. It yields the protein CASSSWGGTANTEAFF.

The V call is TRBV2, the J call TRBJ1-2; the D gene is possibly TRBD1 (5 bases). CDR1 and CDR2 from the germline V gene are SNHLY and FYNNEI. The V and J ends lost 2 bases and 4 bases respectively, with 14 bases between them. The CDR3 runs 15 residues. The CDR3 loop reads CASSERRELTYGYTF. The CDR3 DNA reads TGTGCCAGCAGTGAACGCAGGGAACTAACCTATGGCTACACCTTC. Full variable domain (remainder filled in from reference TRBV2 and TRBJ1-2): EPEVTQTPSHQVTQMGQEVILRCVPISNHLYFYWYRQILGQKVEFLVSFYNNEISEKSEIFDDQFSVERPDGSNFTLKIRSTKLEDSAMYFCASSERRELTYGYTFGSGTRLTVV.

This sequence joins TRBV10-3 and TRBJ1-1; no firm D call. Germline CDR1 ENHRY, CDR2 SYGVKD. V shed 10 bases and J shed 0 bases, with 24 bases lying between them. The CDR3 extends over 17 amino acids. This chain's CDR3 is CASFFSPAGNMNTEAFF. As DNA, the CDR3 is TGTGCCAGCTTCTTCTCCCCGGCAGGTAATATGAACACTGAAGCTTTCTTT.

The table lists this clone with a count of one. This sequence joins TRBV7-9 and TRBJ2-2, with D tentatively TRBD1 (6 bases). CDR1 is SEHNR and CDR2 is FQNEAQ in the germline V gene (reference sequence). The V and J ends lost 6 bases and 2 bases respectively, with 13 bases between them. CDR3 length equals 15 residues. The CDR3 coding sequence is TGTGCCAGCAGTGCAAGACAGGCTAACACCGGGGAGCTGTTTTTT. It is translated as CASSARQANTGELFF.

The V and J genes are TRBV29-1 and TRBJ2-3; D is unclear. Germline CDR1 reads SQVTM; CDR2 reads ANQGSEA. Trimming shortened V by 3 bases and J by 0 bases, and 7 bases separated the two germline ends. The length of the CDR3 is 13 residues. The CDR3 spells CSVDPGSTDTQYF. DNA of the CDR3: TGCAGCGTTGATCCCGGGAGCACAGATACGCAGTATTTT.

CDR3 sequence (DNA): TGTGCCAGCAGCTTAGGAGGGGAAAGCAACTATGGCTACACCTTC. It specifies CASSLGGESNYGYTF. The chain is built from TRBV7-9 and TRBJ1-2, with a weak D call TRBD1 (5 bases). The CDR3 has 15 residues. V lost 1 base and J lost 2, with 11 bases in between. Germline V gene data show CDR1 as SEHNR and CDR2 as FQNEAQ (reference sequence).

This rearrangement joins TRBV28 to TRBJ1-1, with D tentatively TRBD1 (5 bases). Germline CDR1 is MDHEN and CDR2 is SYDVKM. Deletions cut 6 bases from V and 5 bases from J, with 22 bases between. CDR3 size: 16 residues. The CDR3 is CASSDPGDQGGTEAFF. CDR3 bases: TGTGCCAGCAGCGATCCGGGGGATCAGGGTGGGACTGAAGCTTTCTTT.

CDR3: CASTPGQGNTEAFF. CDR3 coding DNA: TGCGCCAGCACCCCGGGACAGGGGAACACTGAAGCTTTCTTT. V usage is TRBV5-1 and J usage is TRBJ1-1, with TRBD1 matching over 9 bases. Germline values: CDR1 SGHRS, CDR2 YFSETQ. V lost 6 bases to trimming and J lost 1 base; unmatched junction nucleotides: 4. The CDR3 runs to 14 residues.

The chain combines TRBV19 with TRBJ2-2; 7 bases map to TRBD2. CDR1 is LNHDA, CDR2 SQIVND, per germline (reference sequence). The V segment lost 4 bases and the J segment 1 base; nucleotides outside the gene matches: 0. This CDR3 has 14 residues. The CDR3 DNA follows: TGTGCCAGTAGTACTAGCGGGAACACCGGGGAGCTGTTTTTT. Its translation is CASSTSGNTGELFF. Complete variable domain (other parts from reference TRBV19 and TRBJ2-2): DGGITQSPKYLFRKEGQNVTLSCEQNLNHDAMYWYRQDPGQGLRLIYYSQIVNDFQKGDIAEGYSVSREKKESFPLTVTSAQKNPTAFYLCASSTSGNTGELFFGEGSRLTVL.

The chain is built from TRBV20-1 and TRBJ2-2, with no clear D. The ends were cut back, 2 bases at V and 7 bases at J, with 5 bases in the middle. This CDR3 has 11 residues. Per germline, CDR1 DFQATT and CDR2 SNEGSKA (reference sequence). CDR3: CSARLGGELFF. The CDR3 bases are TGCAGTGCTAGACTCGGCGGGGAGCTGTTTTTT.

The chain is built from TRBV27 and TRBJ1-2, with TRBD1 identical over 9 bases. V gave up 2 bases and J gave up 7 bases; unmatched junction bases: 8. CDR1 and CDR2 (germline): MNHEY, SMNVEV (reference sequence). This CDR3 spans 15 amino acids. The CDR3 reads CASSLGLQGASGYTF. The CDR3 DNA reads TGTGCCAGCAGTTTAGGGTTACAGGGGGCGAGTGGCTACACCTTC.

The chain combines TRBV11-2 with TRBJ1-5; no clear D. V lost 2 bases and J 9 bases, leaving 11 bases between the germline ends. Germline CDR1 SGHAT, CDR2 FQNNGV. This CDR3 comprises 13 residues. The CDR3 bases are TGTGCCAGCAGCTTATCTGAGGGTTGGCCCCAGCATTTT. Translated, it gives CASSLSEGWPQHF. The entire variable domain, with the rest obtained from reference TRBV11-2 and TRBJ1-5, is as follows: EAGVAQSPRYKIIEKRQSVAFWCNPISGHATLYWYQQILGQGPKLLIQFQNNGVVDDSQLPKDRFSAERLKGVDSTLKIQPAKLEDSAVYLCASSLSEGWPQHFGDGTRLSIL.

The chain combines TRBV11-2 with TRBJ2-3; D ambiguous. The germline V and J ends were trimmed by 8 bases and 1 base, with 4 bases remaining between them. CDR3 length: 11 residues. Germline V gene sequence: CDR1 SGHAT, CDR2 FQNNGV. The CDR3 protein is CASSRTDTQYF. CDR3 DNA sequence: TGTGCCAGCTCTCGCACAGATACGCAGTATTTT.